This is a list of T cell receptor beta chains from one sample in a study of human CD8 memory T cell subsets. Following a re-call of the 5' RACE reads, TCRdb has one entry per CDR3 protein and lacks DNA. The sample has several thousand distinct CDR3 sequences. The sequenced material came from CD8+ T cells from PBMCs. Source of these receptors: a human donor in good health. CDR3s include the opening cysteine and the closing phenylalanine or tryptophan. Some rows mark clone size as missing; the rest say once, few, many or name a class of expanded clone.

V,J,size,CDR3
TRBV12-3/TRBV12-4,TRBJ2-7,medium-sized,CASSFVRGHEQYF
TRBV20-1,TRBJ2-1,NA,CSATLQSTGEGYNEQFF
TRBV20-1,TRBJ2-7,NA,CSAGQGAGEQYF
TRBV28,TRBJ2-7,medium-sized,CASRQDGTFYEQYF
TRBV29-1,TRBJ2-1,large,CSVKGTSGPYNEQFF
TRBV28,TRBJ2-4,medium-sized,CASSFVENIQYF
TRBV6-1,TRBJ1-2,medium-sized,CASSEFYSDYTF
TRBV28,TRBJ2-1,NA,CASSSGLAGYNEQFF
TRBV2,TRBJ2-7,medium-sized,CASRAGFSYEQYF
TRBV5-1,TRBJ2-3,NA,CASSTSGTGLGYTQYF
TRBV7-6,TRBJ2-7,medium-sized,CASSLVQGFSYEQYF
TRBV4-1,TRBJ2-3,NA,CASSPDGDTQYF
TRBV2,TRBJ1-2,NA,CASYLDYGYTF
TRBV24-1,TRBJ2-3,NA,CATSDSGLRSTDTQYF
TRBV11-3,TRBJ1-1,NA,CASSPRTGGVTEAFF
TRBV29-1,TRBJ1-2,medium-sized,CSVDLSGFNYGYTF
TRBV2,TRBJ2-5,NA,CASIRLAGRIQETQYF
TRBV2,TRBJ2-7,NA,CASASSKGPRPEQYF
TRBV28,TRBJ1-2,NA,CASSLISGDRRNSGYTF
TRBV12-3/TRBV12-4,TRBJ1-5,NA,CASSRDSKIYSNQPQHF
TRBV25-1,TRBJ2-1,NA,CASSEPPAPHEQFF
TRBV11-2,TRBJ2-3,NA,CASSLTSGSVSDTQYF
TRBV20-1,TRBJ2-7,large,CSASVGTRYEQYF
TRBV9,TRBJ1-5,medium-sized,CASSVGQYNQPQHF
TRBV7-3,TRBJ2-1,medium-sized,CASSLAGGDEQFF
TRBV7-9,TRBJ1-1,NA,CASSHRTENTEAFF
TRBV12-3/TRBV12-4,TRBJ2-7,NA,CASRPGGYGEQYF
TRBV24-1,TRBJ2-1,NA,CATSDTPGLVHNEQFF
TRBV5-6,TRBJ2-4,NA,CASSSYAGGRNIQYF
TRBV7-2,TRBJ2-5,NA,CASSLRDSFGTQYF
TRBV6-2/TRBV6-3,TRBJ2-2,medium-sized,CASSTGLAGNTGELFF